The 7 T cell receptor beta chains given below trace back to one sample, sequenced in a study of Ad26.COV2.S vaccination and SARS-CoV-2 variants. Noted treatment: 15 to 20 received Ad26.COV2.S at low or high dose, single or two shots; several received placebo; per-sample allocation not given. Collection of the samples took place on day 63 after the first injection of vaccine or placebo. The repertoire was sequenced with immunoSEQ multiplex PCR; TCRdb's copy has only in-frame clones and lacks some. This table has approximately 460,000 clones, about 89% appearing once. Sequencing was performed on peripheral blood, taken in a trial of Ad26.COV2.S vaccine versus placebo. The receptors originated from a person aged 18-60 years who received the Ad26.COV2.S COVID-19 vaccine or a placebo.

This clone appeared once. The chain recombines TRBV3-1 (or the pseudogene TRBV3-2) with TRBJ2-1; D perhaps matches TRBD2 (6 bases). This CDR3 has 15 amino acids. V dropped 5 bases and J dropped 8 bases, with 19 bases sitting between them. CDR1 LGHDT and CDR2 YNNKEL come from the germline V gene (reference sequence). The CDR3 reads CASSEPGLPIHEQFF. For the CDR3, the DNA is TGTGCCAGCAGCGAACCGGGACTCCCGATCCATGAGCAGTTCTTC.

The chain's CDR3 is CASSYFPDRMGEQYF. CDR3 coding DNA: TGTGCCAGCAGTTACTTTCCGGACAGGATGGGCGAGCAGTACTTC. The chain has TRBV6-2 or TRBV6-3 and TRBJ2-7; TRBD1 aligns across 7 bases. Germline V gene sequence: CDR1 MNHEY, CDR2 SVGEGT. The CDR3 is 15 residues long. V trimming: 1 base; J trimming: 6 bases; junction bases outside the gene matches: 9.

The chain links TRBV6-2 or TRBV6-3 to TRBJ1-2, with D possibly matching TRBD1 (5 bases). Trimming left V 0 bases short and J 7 bases short, with 15 bases between. Germline V gives CDR1 MNHEY, CDR2 SVGEGT. The CDR3 sequence is 15 residues long. As DNA, the CDR3 is TGTGCCAGCAGTTACTCGAGCGCAGGGTGGGGTGGCTACACCTTC. This sequence encodes CASSYSSAGWGGYTF.

This chain joins TRBV18 and TRBJ1-2, with no clear D. Per germline, CDR1 KGHSH and CDR2 LQKENI. Deletions cut 4 bases from V and 8 bases from J, with 8 bases between. This CDR3 is built from 11 residues. The CDR3 nucleotides read TGTGCCAGCTCACGAGGGTTAGGCTACACCTTC. Translating gives CASSRGLGYTF. The variable domain in full, completed from reference TRBV18 and TRBJ1-2, reads NAGVMQNPRHLVRRRGQEARLRCSPMKGHSHVYWYRQLPEEGLKFMVYLQKENIIDESGMPKERFSAEFPKEGPSILRIQQVVRGDSAAYFCASSRGLGYTFGSGTRLTVV.

V and J are TRBV7-9 and TRBJ1-2; TRBD1 might be the D (6 bases). Between the trimmed V and J ends, which lost 4 bases and 5 bases, there was a span of 26 bases. This CDR3 is 18 amino acids long. From germline, CDR1 is SEHNR and CDR2 FQNEAQ (reference sequence). Here the CDR3 reads CASSSTENLQGRDYGYTF. The CDR3 region has the DNA TGTGCCAGCAGCTCAACCGAGAATCTACAGGGTCGGGATTATGGCTACACCTTC.

Note on this clone: A read error is possible here, since a much larger clone lies one base away. The chain employs TRBV7-9 and TRBJ2-7, with D hard to call. Trimming took off 4 bases at V and 2 bases at J, with 3 bases between the two ends. CDR3 length: 11 residues. In germline, CDR1 is SEHNR, CDR2 FQNEAQ (reference sequence). CDR3 coding DNA: TGTGCCAGCAGCTCCGCCTACGAGCAGTACTTC. Protein: CASSSAYEQYF. Complete variable domain (other parts from reference TRBV7-9 and TRBJ2-7): DTGVSQNPRHKITKRGQNVTFRCDPISEHNRLYWYRQTLGQGPEFLTYFQNEAQLEKSRLLSDRFSAERPKGSFSTLEIQRTEQGDSAMYLCASSSAYEQYFGPGTRLTVT.

V and J are TRBV4-1 and TRBJ2-1; no definite D call. The CDR3 length is 14 residues. CDR1 is MGHRA, CDR2 YSYEKL, per germline. Between the trimmed V and J ends, which lost 1 base and 5 bases, there was a span of 9 bases. CDR3 coding DNA: TGCGCCAGCAGCCAAGTCCCCAGGAACAATGAGCAGTTCTTC. Translated: CASSQVPRNNEQFF.